This record covers a single T cell receptor (beta chain). The antigen is undetermined. Cultured CD4+ T cell DNA was sequenced using the Oncomine TCR Beta short-read assay. TCRdb re-called the PCR reads with MiXCR, one entry per CDR3 protein. The data show 15,000 to 20,000 distinct CDR3 sequences, approximately 28% seen once. The treatment: roughly 10-day PBMC culture with coronavirus spike peptide pools or control peptides (ViraFEST assay). The sample is drawn from a study of vaccination and CD4 T cells after COVID-19. The TCR comes from a human donor with COVID-19. Material: cultured CD4+ T cells from blood.

Here the CDR3 reads CASSALRAAGTGELFF. The CDR3 DNA reads as TGTGCCAGCAGCGCACTCCGGGCCGCGGGCACCGGGGAGCTGTTTTTT. The chain couples TRBV5-4 to TRBJ2-2, with D possibly being TRBD2 (5 bases). The CDR3 totals 16 residues. V lost 4 bases, J lost 4 bases, and 17 bases lay in between. CDR1 and CDR2 (germline): SGHNT, YYREEE (reference sequence).